This T cell receptor (beta chain) was recorded in a study of blood T cell repertoires in COVID-19 (dated by TCRdb to 2018 to 2020). In terms of the full investigation: Samples from collaborators originated in the United States, Italy and Spain and spanned both the acute and convalescent phases of COVID-19. The material from the prospective study consisted of cDNA or gDNA derived from T cells, B-cell-depleted T cells, or PBMCs. Subjects who had been exposed to COVID-19, were actively infected with it, or had recovered from it provided the deeply sampled blood TCRbeta repertoires that made up the dataset. The repertoires were released in a freely available public database intended as a resource for research on the immune response to SARS-CoV-2. Samples came from the ongoing ImmuneRACE study (first 160 participants) plus 1,254 subjects from 6 global collaborators. Sample metadata almost always included a de-identified subject ID, COVID-19 status, age in years and sex. HLA class I and class II types, where available, came from metadata supplied by the sample provider rather than from assay-based typing.

Trimming leaves V shorter by 4 bases and J shorter by 5 bases, with the junction holding 10 bases beyond the gene matches. Taken from the germline V gene (reference sequence), the CDR1 and CDR2 loops are GTSNPN and SVGIG. From the cysteine through the phenylalanine, the CDR3 covers 14 amino acids. The CDR3 DNA has 42 bases and is translated from base 1. Broader findings and caveats from the paper: How much clinical and demographic metadata was included differed by source and by participant, and the metadata was provided uncurated.

For this clone: Its antigen remains unidentified. Base qualities are missing; no much larger clone stands one base away.

TCRbeta CDR3 regions were amplified from genomic DNA by means of the immunoSEQ Assay, a bias-controlled multiplex PCR. The published analysis was carried out like this. The number of nucleated cells in each sample was estimated by amplification of reference gene primers within the assay. To quantify the absolute abundance of each unique TCRbeta CDR3 rearrangement, sequence reads were collapsed and filtered. For each sample, productive Simpson clonality was calculated as the square root of Simpson's diversity index over productive rearrangements. Drawn from immuneACCESS, this table holds only the in-frame rearrangements with V and J called that TCRdb kept. Clones are partly lost; checked studies trace under half to an unresolved V gene and leave the rest unexplained. V, J and clone size are those of that table, while D and trimming were read from the DNA. The sample includes 300,000 to 400,000 clones, with approximately 89% observed a single time. The ten most abundant clones make up about 5% of the sample.

Participants in the prospective study were enrolled through a virtual design, were aged roughly 18 to 100 years, and lived in roughly 24 United States geographic areas. To assign participants to cohorts, the prospective study relied on clinical history that participants themselves reported in a screening survey and a study questionnaire. For ImmuneRACE Cohort 3, a participant was defined as recovered based on two consecutive negative NP/OP PCR tests, clearance by a healthcare professional, or resolution of symptoms. Mobile phlebotomists in the prospective study collected whole blood, serum and a nasopharyngeal or oropharyngeal swab from every participant. Additional blood draws and questionnaires over an approximately 2-month period could optionally be provided by prospective study participants. Before DNA extraction, prospective study blood samples were shipped either frozen or at room temperature.

The V and J segments used are TRBV30 and TRBJ1-2, with TRBD1 identical over 7 junction bases. Sequenced sample: PBMCs or T cells enriched from blood (not recorded which). The clonotype comes from a man between 25 and 39 years old who had recovered from COVID-19. DNA sequence: TGTGCCTGGAACAGGGGCGCCGAACGTTATGGCTACACCTTC. This translates into CAWNRGAERYGYTF.